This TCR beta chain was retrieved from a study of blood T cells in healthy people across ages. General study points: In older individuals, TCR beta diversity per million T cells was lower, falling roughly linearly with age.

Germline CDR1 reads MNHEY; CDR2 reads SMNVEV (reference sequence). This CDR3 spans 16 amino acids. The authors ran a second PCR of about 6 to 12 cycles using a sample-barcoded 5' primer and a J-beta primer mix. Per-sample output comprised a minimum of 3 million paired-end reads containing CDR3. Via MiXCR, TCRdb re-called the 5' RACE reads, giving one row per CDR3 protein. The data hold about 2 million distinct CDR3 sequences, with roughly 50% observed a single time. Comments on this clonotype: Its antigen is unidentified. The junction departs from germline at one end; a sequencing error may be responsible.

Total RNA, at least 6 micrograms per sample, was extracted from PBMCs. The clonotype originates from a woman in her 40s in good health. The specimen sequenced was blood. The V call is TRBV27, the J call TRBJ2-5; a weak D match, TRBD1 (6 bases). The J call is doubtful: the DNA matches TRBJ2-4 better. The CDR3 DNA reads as TGTGCCAGCAGTCTACGGACCCTGGGGGCCAAAACCATTCAGTACTTC. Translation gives CASSLRTLGAKTIQYF.